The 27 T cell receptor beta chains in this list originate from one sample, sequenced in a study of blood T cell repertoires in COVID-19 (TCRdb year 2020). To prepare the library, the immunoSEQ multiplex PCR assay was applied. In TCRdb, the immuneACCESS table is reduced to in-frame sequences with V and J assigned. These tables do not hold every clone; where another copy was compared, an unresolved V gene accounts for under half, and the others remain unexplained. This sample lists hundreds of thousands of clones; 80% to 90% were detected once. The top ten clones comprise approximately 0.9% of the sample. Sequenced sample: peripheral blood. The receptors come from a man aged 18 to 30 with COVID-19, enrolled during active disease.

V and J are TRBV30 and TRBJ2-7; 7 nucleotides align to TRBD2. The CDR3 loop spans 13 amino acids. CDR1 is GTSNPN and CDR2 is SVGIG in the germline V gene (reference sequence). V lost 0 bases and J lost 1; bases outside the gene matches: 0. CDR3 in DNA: TGTGCCTGGAGTGTGGGGGGGTCCTACGAGCAGTACTTC. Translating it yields CAWSVGGSYEQYF.

Written as DNA, the CDR3 is TGTGCCAGCAGTGAAGGGTCTATGGGGCCTTACGAGCAGTACTTC. Translated, it gives CASSEGSMGPYEQYF. The V call is TRBV25-1, the J call TRBJ2-7; TRBD1 might be the D (5 bases). Trimming removed 2 bases from V and 4 bases from J, with 15 bases in between. The CDR3 totals 15 residues. CDR1 MGHDK and CDR2 SYGVNS come from the germline V gene.

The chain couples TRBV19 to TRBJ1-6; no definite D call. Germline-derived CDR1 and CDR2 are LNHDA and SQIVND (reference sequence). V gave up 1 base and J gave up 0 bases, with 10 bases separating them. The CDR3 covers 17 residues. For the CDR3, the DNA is TGTGCCAGTAGTATAGGTGGAGTCTACTCCTATAATTCACCCCTCCACTTT. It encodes CASSIGGVYSYNSPLHF.

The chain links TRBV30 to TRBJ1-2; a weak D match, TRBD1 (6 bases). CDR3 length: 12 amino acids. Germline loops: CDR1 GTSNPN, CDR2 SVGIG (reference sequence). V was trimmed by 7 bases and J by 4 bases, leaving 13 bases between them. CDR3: CASYGTSYGYTF. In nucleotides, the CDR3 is TGTGCCTCATACGGGACATCCTATGGCTACACCTTC.

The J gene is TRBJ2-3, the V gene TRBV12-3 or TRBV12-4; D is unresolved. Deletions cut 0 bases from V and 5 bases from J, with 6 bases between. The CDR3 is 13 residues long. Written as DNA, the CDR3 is TGTGCCAGCAGTTTAGCGCTAAAAGATACGCAGTATTTT. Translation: CASSLALKDTQYF.

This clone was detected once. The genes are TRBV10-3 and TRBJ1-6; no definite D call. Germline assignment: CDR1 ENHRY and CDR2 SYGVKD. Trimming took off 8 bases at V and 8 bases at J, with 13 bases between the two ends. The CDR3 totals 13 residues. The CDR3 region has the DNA TGTGCCATCGCGGCAGACCAATATTCACCCCTCCACTTT. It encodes CAIAADQYSPLHF.

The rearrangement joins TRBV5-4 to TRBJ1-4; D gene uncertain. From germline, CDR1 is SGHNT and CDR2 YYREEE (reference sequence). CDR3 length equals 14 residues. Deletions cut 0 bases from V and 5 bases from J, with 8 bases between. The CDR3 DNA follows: TGTGCCAGCAGCTTGGGTTCTGTGAATGAAAAACTGTTTTTT. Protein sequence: CASSLGSVNEKLFF.

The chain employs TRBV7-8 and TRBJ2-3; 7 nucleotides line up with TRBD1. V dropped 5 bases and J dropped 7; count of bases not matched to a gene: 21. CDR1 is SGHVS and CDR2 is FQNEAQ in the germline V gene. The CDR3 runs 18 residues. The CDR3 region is CASSPHWGTAPTKHTQYF. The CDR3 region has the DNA TGTGCCAGCAGCCCCCACTGGGGGACAGCCCCAACAAAACATACGCAGTATTTT.

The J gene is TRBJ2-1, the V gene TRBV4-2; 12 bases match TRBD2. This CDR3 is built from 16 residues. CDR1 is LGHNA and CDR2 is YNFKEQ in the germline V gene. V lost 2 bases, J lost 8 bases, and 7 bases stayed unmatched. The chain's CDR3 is CASSQTTSGRQDEQFF. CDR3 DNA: TGTGCCAGCAGCCAAACTACTAGCGGGAGGCAGGATGAGCAGTTCTTC.

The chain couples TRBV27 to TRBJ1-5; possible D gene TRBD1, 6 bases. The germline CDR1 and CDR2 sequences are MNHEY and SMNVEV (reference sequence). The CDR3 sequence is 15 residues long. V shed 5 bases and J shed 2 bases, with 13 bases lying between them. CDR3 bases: TGTGCCAGCAGTGCTTCAGGGGCTGGCAATCAGCCCCAGCATTTT. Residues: CASSASGAGNQPQHF.

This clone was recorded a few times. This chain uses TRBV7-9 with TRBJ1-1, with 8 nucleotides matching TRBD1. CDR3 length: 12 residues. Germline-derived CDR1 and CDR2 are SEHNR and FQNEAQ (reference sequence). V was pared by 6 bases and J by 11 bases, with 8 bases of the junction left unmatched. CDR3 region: CASSYQGAGAFF. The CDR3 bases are TGTGCCAGCAGTTATCAGGGGGCGGGTGCTTTCTTT. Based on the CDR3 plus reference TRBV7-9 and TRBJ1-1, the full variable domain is DTGVSQNPRHKITKRGQNVTFRCDPISEHNRLYWYRQTLGQGPEFLTYFQNEAQLEKSRLLSDRFSAERPKGSFSTLEIQRTEQGDSAMYLCASSYQGAGAFFGQGTRLTVV.

This chain's CDR3 is CSARDSHEQFF. In nucleotides, the CDR3 is TGCAGTGCTAGAGACAGTCATGAGCAGTTCTTC. V gene TRBV20-1 combines with J gene TRBJ2-1; no definite D call. This CDR3 contains 11 residues. CDR1 and CDR2 from the germline V gene are DFQATT and SNEGSKA (reference sequence). Trimming shortened V by 0 bases and J by 8 bases, and 5 bases separated the two germline ends.

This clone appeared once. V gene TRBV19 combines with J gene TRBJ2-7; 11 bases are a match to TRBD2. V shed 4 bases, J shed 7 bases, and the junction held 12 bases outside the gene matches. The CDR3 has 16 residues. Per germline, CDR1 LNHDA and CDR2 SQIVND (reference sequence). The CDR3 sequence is CASSNIIAGGPREQYF. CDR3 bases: TGTGCCAGTAGTAACATCATAGCGGGAGGGCCCCGGGAGCAGTACTTC.

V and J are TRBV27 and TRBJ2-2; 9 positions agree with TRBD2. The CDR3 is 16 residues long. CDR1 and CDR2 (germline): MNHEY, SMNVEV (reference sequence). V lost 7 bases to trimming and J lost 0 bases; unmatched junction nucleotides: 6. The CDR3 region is CASTLAGYSNTGELFF. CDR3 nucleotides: TGTGCCAGCACCCTAGCGGGATACTCGAACACCGGGGAGCTGTTTTTT.

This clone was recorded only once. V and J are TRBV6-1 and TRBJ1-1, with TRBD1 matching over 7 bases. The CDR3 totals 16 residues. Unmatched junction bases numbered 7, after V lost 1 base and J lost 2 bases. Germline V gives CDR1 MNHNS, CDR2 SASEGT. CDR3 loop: CASSEGPTGLNTEAFF. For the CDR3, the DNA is TGTGCCAGCAGTGAAGGACCGACAGGGTTAAACACTGAAGCTTTCTTT.

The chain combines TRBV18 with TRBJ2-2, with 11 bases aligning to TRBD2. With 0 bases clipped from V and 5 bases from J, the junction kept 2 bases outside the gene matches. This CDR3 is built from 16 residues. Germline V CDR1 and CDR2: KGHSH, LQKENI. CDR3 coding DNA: TGTGCCAGCTCACCACCGGGGACTAGCGGTACCGGGGAGCTGTTTTTT. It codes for CASSPPGTSGTGELFF.

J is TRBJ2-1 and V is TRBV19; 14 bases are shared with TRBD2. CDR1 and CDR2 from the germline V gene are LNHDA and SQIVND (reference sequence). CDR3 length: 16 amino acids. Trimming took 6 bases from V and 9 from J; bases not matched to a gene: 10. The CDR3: CASRGTSGGIFGEQFF. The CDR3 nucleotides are TGTGCCAGTAGGGGGACTAGCGGGGGAATATTTGGTGAGCAGTTCTTC.

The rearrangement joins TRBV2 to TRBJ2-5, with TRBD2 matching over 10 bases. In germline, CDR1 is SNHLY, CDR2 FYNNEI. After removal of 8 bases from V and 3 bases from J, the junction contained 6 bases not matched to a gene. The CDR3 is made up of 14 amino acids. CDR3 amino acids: CASGSGGLEETQYF. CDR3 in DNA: TGTGCCAGCGGTAGCGGGGGGCTAGAAGAGACCCAGTACTTC. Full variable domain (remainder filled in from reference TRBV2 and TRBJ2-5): EPEVTQTPSHQVTQMGQEVILRCVPISNHLYFYWYRQILGQKVEFLVSFYNNEISEKSEIFDDQFSVERPDGSNFTLKIRSTKLEDSAMYFCASGSGGLEETQYFGPGTRLLVL.

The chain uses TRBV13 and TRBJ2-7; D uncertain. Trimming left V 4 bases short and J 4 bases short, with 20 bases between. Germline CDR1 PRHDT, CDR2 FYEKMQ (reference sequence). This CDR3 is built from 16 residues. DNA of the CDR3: TGTGCCAGCAGCTCCGTCACCGGTGCCCTGTCTTACGAGCAGTACTTC. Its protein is CASSSVTGALSYEQYF.

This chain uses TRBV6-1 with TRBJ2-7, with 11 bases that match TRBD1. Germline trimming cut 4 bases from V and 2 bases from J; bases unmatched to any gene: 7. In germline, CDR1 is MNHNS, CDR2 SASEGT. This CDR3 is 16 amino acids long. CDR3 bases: TGTGCCAGCAGTGCGTCCGGGACAGGGGGTGCCTACGAGCAGTACTTC. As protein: CASSASGTGGAYEQYF.

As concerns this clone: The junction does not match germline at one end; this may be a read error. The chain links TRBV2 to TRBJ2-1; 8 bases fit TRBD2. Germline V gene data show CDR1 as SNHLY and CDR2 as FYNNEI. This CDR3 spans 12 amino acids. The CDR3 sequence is CASSDPASGLVF. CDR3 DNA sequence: TGTGCCAGCAGTGACCCCGCTAGCGGGTTGGTCTTC.

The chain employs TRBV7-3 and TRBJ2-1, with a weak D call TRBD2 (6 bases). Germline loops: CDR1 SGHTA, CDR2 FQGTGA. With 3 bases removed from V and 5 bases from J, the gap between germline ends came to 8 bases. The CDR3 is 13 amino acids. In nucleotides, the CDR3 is TGTGCCAGCAGCTTCCAGCGGGACAATGAGCAGTTCTTC. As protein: CASSFQRDNEQFF.

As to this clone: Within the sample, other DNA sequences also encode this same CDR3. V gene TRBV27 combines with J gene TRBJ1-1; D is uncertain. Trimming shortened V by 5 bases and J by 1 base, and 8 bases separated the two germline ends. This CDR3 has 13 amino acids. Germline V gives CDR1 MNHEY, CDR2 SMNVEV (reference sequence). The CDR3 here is CASSLTGNTEAFF. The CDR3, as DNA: TGTGCCAGCAGTCTTACGGGGAACACTGAAGCTTTCTTT.

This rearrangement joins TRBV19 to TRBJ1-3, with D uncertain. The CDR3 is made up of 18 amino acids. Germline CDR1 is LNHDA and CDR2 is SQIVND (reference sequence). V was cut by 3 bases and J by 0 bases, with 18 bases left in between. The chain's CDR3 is CASSIGGKITSSGNTIYF. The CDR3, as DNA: TGTGCCAGTAGTATTGGAGGGAAAATTACTTCCTCTGGAAACACCATATATTTT.

CDR3 region: CASSLEEDNYGYTF. The CDR3 nucleotides are TGTGCCAGCAGCTTAGAGGAGGATAACTATGGCTACACCTTC. The chain employs TRBV7-8 and TRBJ1-2; D is undetermined. Trimming pared 1 base from V and 1 base from J, leaving 7 bases between. Germline lookup yields CDR1 SGHVS and CDR2 FQNEAQ. This CDR3 has 14 amino acids.

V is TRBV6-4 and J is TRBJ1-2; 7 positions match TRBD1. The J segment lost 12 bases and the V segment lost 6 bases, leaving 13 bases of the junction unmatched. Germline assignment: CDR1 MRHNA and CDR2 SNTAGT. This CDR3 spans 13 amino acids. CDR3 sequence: CASSPQPTGNNTF. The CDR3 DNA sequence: TGTGCCAGCAGCCCCCAGCCGACAGGGAATAACACCTTC.

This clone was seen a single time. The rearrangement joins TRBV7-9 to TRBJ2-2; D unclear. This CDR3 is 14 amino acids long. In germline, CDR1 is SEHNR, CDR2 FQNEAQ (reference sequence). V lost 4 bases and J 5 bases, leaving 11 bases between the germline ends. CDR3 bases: TGTGCCAGCAGCTCAACGACTGAGACCGGGGAGCTGTTTTTT. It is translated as CASSSTTETGELFF.